The subject of this entry is one TCR beta chain. Libraries were prepared by immunoSEQ multiplex PCR; TCRdb keeps only in-frame clonotypes and omits some of them. This table holds under 200,000 clones, 86% found once. The data belong to a study of blood T cell repertoires in COVID-19. The material sequenced was peripheral blood. This TCR was recovered from a woman aged 70-85 years with acute or convalescent COVID-19.

CDR3 DNA sequence: TGTGCTAGTGGCGCCGGGACAGGGGTCTACTCCTATAATTCACCCCTCCACTTT. Its translation is CASGAGTGVYSYNSPLHF. The chain combines TRBV12-5 with TRBJ1-6, with 10 bases that match TRBD1. This CDR3 spans 18 amino acids. Trimming at V came to 6 bases and at J to 0 bases, leaving 8 bases not matched to a gene. CDR1 is LGHNT, CDR2 FRNRAP, per germline. Variable domain in full (rest from reference TRBV12-5 and TRBJ1-6): DARVTQTPRHKVTEMGQEVTMRCQPILGHNTVFWYRQTMMQGLELLAYFRNRAPLDDSGMPKDRFSAEMPDATLATLKIQPSEPRDSAVYFCASGAGTGVYSYNSPLHFGNGTRLTVT.